This section outlines one TCR beta chain sequence together with its context. What it binds is unknown. This CDR3 comprises 11 residues. CDR1 is KGHSH, CDR2 LQKENI, per germline. The V gene lost 3 bases and the J gene lost 5 bases, with 5 bases spanning the gap. Using unique molecular identifiers, the investigators prepared the TCRbeta library. A single record per CDR3 protein comes from TCRdb applying MiXCR to the PCR reads. The sample includes just under 350,000 distinct CDR3 sequences, 16% of them seen just once. The data were obtained in a study of T-cell reconstitution after alpha-beta-depleted transplantation in children. General study findings and limits: Hyperexpanded clones declined; after one year, newly produced T cells mostly supplied diversity. Surviving thymic progenitors and recipient T cells were the source of high TCRbeta diversity at day 60 in some patients. The origin of alpha-beta T cells about two months after transplant was reportedly several hundred expanded graft clones.

The source is a male patient between 2 and 10 years old who had a stem cell transplant for acute lymphoblastic leukemia, so the T cells may come from the graft donor. Sequencing used PBMCs, mostly from graft donor cells, obtained 360 days after TCRalphabeta/CD19-depleted stem cell transplant. The rearrangement links TRBV18 to TRBJ2-7, with D hard to call. CDR3 sequence reads: CASSPDHEQYF. The CDR3 coding sequence is TGTGCCAGCTCACCCGACCACGAGCAGTACTTC.